This is a list of T cell receptor beta chains from one sample in a study of shared clonotypes between healthy human individuals. This table comes from immunoSEQ multiplex PCR, and its TCRdb copy is limited to in-frame clones, with some not included. Counted here are 650,000 to 800,000 clones, just over 90% occurring once; the ten biggest clones make up 24%. The sample consisted of naive CD8+ T cells sorted from blood. Every receptor here comes from a man aged 25 to 40 in good health. Each CDR3 is given with its conserved first and last residue. D genes are given only for firm matches. Size values are once, few and many counts, or a class for expanded clones, and some rows have none.

>TRBV19|TRBJ2-2|few|NA
TGTGCCAGTAGTATTGTCTATTCCGGGGAGCTGTTTTTT
CASSIVYSGELFF
>TRBV10-3|TRBJ2-1|NA|NA
TGTGCCATCAGTGAGAGGCTTGGGCAGGGGGGAAACAATGAGCAGTTCTTC
CAISERLGQGGNNEQFF
>TRBV9|TRBJ2-1|NA|TRBD2
TGTGCCAGCAGCTTCCGGTCGACTAGCGGGACACAAGGAGAGCAGTTCTTC
CASSFRSTSGTQGEQFF
>TRBV13|TRBJ2-1|NA|TRBD2
TGTGCCAGCAGCGCAATTCCGGGACTAGCGGTGAACAATGAGCAGTTCTTC
CASSAIPGLAVNNEQFF
>TRBV2|TRBJ1-2|once|TRBD1
TGTGCCAGCATTATCATGGGTCGGGACAGGGGAATTTCAGGCAATGGCTACACCTTC
CASIIMGRDRGISGNGYTF
>TRBV27|TRBJ2-5|NA|NA
TGTGCCAGCAGTTTCAGGCGTTCGGGTGGGCAAGAGACCCAGTACTTC
CASSFRRSGGQETQYF
>TRBV11-2|TRBJ2-7|NA|NA
TGTGCCAGCAGCTTTCTCGCCCACGAGCAGTACTTC
CASSFLAHEQYF
>TRBV19|TRBJ2-1|NA|TRBD2
TGTGCCAGTAGTATAGTGGGACTAGGGAATGAGCAGTTCTTC
CASSIVGLGNEQFF
>TRBV30|TRBJ2-3|NA|NA
TGTGCCTGGTGGGGGGGGCAAGGTACAGATACGCAGTATTTT
CAWWGGQGTDTQYF
>TRBV28|TRBJ2-7|once|TRBD1
TGTGCCAGCAGTTTTGACAGGGGCGCCTACGAGCAGTACTTC
CASSFDRGAYEQYF
>TRBV27|TRBJ2-7|NA|TRBD2
TGTGCCAGCAGTTTAGAAGGGACTAGCGGGACCTACGAGCAGTACTTC
CASSLEGTSGTYEQYF
>TRBV28|TRBJ2-1|NA|TRBD2
TGTGCCAGCAGCCACATGGGGGCGGGGGGAGACTACAATGAGCAGTTCTTC
CASSHMGAGGDYNEQFF
>TRBV7-9|TRBJ2-7|NA|TRBD2
TGTGCCAGCAGCCAACAACCGGGACTAGCGGGAGGGCTCAGGTACGAGCAGTACTTC
CASSQQPGLAGGLRYEQYF
>TRBV11-3|TRBJ1-1|NA|NA
TGTGCCAGCAGCTTCGGGGCGAACACTGAAGCTTTCTTT
CASSFGANTEAFF
>TRBV7-8|TRBJ2-7|few|NA
TGTGCCAGCAGCTTAGCCCTTTACGAGCAGTACTTC
CASSLALYEQYF
>TRBV13|TRBJ1-1|NA|NA
TGTGCCAGCAGCTTAAAGTTCCGGGTTGGCAACATGAACACTGAAGCTTTCTTT
CASSLKFRVGNMNTEAFF
>TRBV5-1|TRBJ1-1|NA|NA
TGCGCCAGCAGCTTGTTCATGGGAAGTACTGAAGCTTTCTTT
CASSLFMGSTEAFF
>TRBV2|TRBJ2-2|NA|TRBD1
TGTGCCAGCAGCATTTCATCAGGGGGCGCGACCGGGGAGCTGTTTTTT
CASSISSGGATGELFF
>TRBV18|TRBJ2-7|few|TRBD1
TGTGCCAGCTCACCAACGACAGGGAACTACGAGCAGTACTTC
CASSPTTGNYEQYF
>TRBV13|TRBJ1-2|once|NA
TGTGCCAGCAGTCCCTTCACCACGGGTTCAACTATGGGCTACACCTTC
CASSPFTTGSTMGYTF
>TRBV7-8|TRBJ1-5|NA|NA
TGTGCCAGCAGCTTAGCTAGGGGCGTGTATAGCAATCAGCCCCAGCATTTT
CASSLARGVYSNQPQHF
>TRBV4-1|TRBJ2-7|NA|TRBD2
TGCGCCAGCAGCCAAGAAACTAGCGGGATCTACGAGCAGTACTTC
CASSQETSGIYEQYF
>TRBV7-6|TRBJ2-1|NA|NA
TGTGCCAGCAGCTCATCGGAGAACTCCTACAATGAGCAGTTCTTC
CASSSSENSYNEQFF
>TRBV27|TRBJ2-1|NA|NA
TGTGCCAGCAGCACCGGCCCTCGCCCCTACAATGAGCAGTTCTTC
CASSTGPRPYNEQFF
>TRBV7-9|TRBJ2-2|NA|NA
TGTGCCAGCAGCAAAAGTAGGACCGGGGAGCTGTTTTTT
CASSKSRTGELFF
>TRBV11-3|TRBJ2-7|NA|TRBD1
TGTGCCAGCAGCCCAGGGACAGGGGACGAGCAGTACTTC
CASSPGTGDEQYF
>TRBV5-6|TRBJ2-7|NA|TRBD1
TGTGCCAGCAGCTTGTTGGACAGGGCCTACGAGCAGTACTTC
CASSLLDRAYEQYF